This passage covers 10 T cell receptor beta chains from one sample sequenced in a study of blood T cell repertoires in COVID-19. Sequencing used immunoSEQ multiplex PCR; TCRdb keeps in-frame clones, though not all of them. The repertoire holds some 80,000 clones, with 77% as singletons. The sequencing input was peripheral blood. These receptors were taken from a human donor in a cohort sampled during active COVID-19.

This clone came up once. This chain uses TRBV19 with TRBJ1-2, with D possibly being TRBD1 (5 bases). The CDR3 spans 14 residues. V was cut by 9 bases and J by 8 bases, with 22 bases left in between. In germline, CDR1 is LNHDA, CDR2 SQIVND (reference sequence). The CDR3 DNA reads as TGTGCCAGCGCCTCCGGCAGGGTCGAGGAGGGCTACACCTTC. It translates to CASASGRVEEGYTF.

This clone was detected only a few times. The rearrangement links TRBV5-1 to TRBJ1-5; 10 nucleotides line up with TRBD1. The trim removed 4 bases at V and 5 bases at J, leaving 15 bases unmatched. The CDR3 is 18 amino acids. Looked up from germline, CDR1 is SGHRS and CDR2 is YFSETQ. The CDR3 loop is CASSPGPGQGIVDQPQHF. The CDR3 bases are TGCGCCAGCAGCCCGGGACCGGGACAGGGGATTGTGGATCAGCCCCAGCATTTT.

The rearrangement links TRBV10-3 to TRBJ2-1, with D unclear. CDR1 is ENHRY, CDR2 SYGVKD, per germline. Trimming left V 11 bases short and J 9 bases short, with 14 bases between. The CDR3 runs to 11 residues. The CDR3 is CASSSLSEQFF. CDR3 bases: TGTGCCTCGTCCTCCCTCAGTGAGCAGTTCTTC.

The gene calls are TRBV11-3 and TRBJ2-1; 9 bases are a match to TRBD1. Looked up from germline, CDR1 is SGHNT and CDR2 is YENEEA. The CDR3 has 15 residues. Trimming took 5 bases from V and 12 from J; bases not matched to a gene: 14. CDR3 in DNA: TGTGCCAGCAGCAATTCCGGGACAGGGACTGGGGTGCAGTTCTTC. It is translated as CASSNSGTGTGVQFF.

The rearrangement uses TRBV19 and TRBJ2-7; 8 bases map to TRBD1. The V and J ends lost 6 bases and 3 bases, in that order; junction bases with no gene match: 4. Germline CDR1 and CDR2: LNHDA and SQIVND (reference sequence). The CDR3 contains 13 residues. The CDR3 region is CASSPGGRYEQYF. CDR3 DNA sequence: TGTGCCAGTAGCCCAGGGGGCCGCTACGAGCAGTACTTC.

J is TRBJ2-7 and V is TRBV7-2; 10 bases are a match to TRBD1. Per the germline V gene, CDR1 is SGHTA and CDR2 is FQGNSA. J was trimmed by 6 bases and V by 1 base; bases with no gene match: 3. This CDR3 spans 14 amino acids. The CDR3 DNA is TGTGCCAGCAGCTTAGGGTGGGACAGGGGCGAGCAGTACTTC. Residues: CASSLGWDRGEQYF.

This sequence joins TRBV10-1 and TRBJ2-5; 9 nucleotides line up with TRBD2. The CDR3 has 15 residues. Looked up from germline, CDR1 is WNHNN and CDR2 is SYGVQD (reference sequence). Trimming cost V 3 bases and J 5 bases; bases outside gene matches: 7. The CDR3, as DNA: TGCGCCAGCAGTGACGGCGGGGGGGCCTGGGAGACCCAGTACTTC. This sequence encodes CASSDGGGAWETQYF.

The chain employs TRBV28 and TRBJ1-6, with no clear D. The CDR3 covers 14 residues. Between the trimmed V and J ends, which lost 7 bases and 0 bases, there was a span of 7 bases. Germline V gives CDR1 MDHEN, CDR2 SYDVKM. CDR3 coding DNA: TGTGCCAGCATACCGAGCTCCTATAATTCACCCCTCCACTTT. This gives the protein CASIPSSYNSPLHF.

This chain connects TRBV10-3 to TRBJ2-7; TRBD2 agrees at 10 bases. The CDR3 contains 12 residues. V shed 7 bases, J shed 6 bases, and the junction held 3 bases outside the gene matches. Germline CDR1 ENHRY, CDR2 SYGVKD. Here the CDR3 DNA reads TGTGCCATCACCAGCGGGGGGGGCGAGCAGTACTTC. The encoded protein is CAITSGGGEQYF.

The V call is TRBV27, the J call TRBJ2-7, with D perhaps matching TRBD2 (7 bases). Trimming stripped 5 bases from V and 5 bases from J, with 16 bases between. The CDR3 is 14 amino acids. Germline lookup yields CDR1 MNHEY and CDR2 SMNVEV (reference sequence). The chain's CDR3 is CASSPWEGDNEQYF. The CDR3 nucleotides read TGTGCCAGCAGTCCATGGGAGGGGGACAACGAGCAGTACTTC.